This TCR beta chain was documented in a study of blood T cell repertoires in COVID-19. Study as a whole: Samples came from the United States, Italy and Spain, spanning acute and convalescent COVID-19. Sources were T cells, B-cell-depleted T cells, or PBMCs; the material itself was cDNA or gDNA.

This CDR3 contains 22 residues. J gave up 0 bases and V 0 bases, and 12 bases lay outside the gene matches. Per germline, CDR1 LGHDT and CDR2 YNNKEL (reference sequence). In the authors' methods: Amplification of reference gene primers was used by the study to estimate nucleated cell counts. Sequenced by immunoSEQ multiplex PCR; TCRdb stores in-frame clones only, minus some. That table is the source of V, J and clone size, and D and trimming were worked out from the DNA. The data show over 200,000 clones, roughly 90% seen once. Sequenced: peripheral blood. The receptor was derived from a young man who had recovered from COVID-19. The rearrangement uses TRBV3-1 (or the pseudogene TRBV3-2) and TRBJ2-4; 15 bases map to TRBD2. Here the CDR3 DNA reads TGTGCCAGCAGCCAAGATTGGTGGACTAGCGGGGGGGGAGATCTAGCCAAAAACATTCAGTACTTC. Translating it yields CASSQDWWTSGGGDLAKNIQYF.